The clone carrying this T cell receptor beta chain was observed a few times. V lost 2 bases and J lost 4, with 11 bases in between. Germline V lookup: CDR1 KGHSH, CDR2 LQKENI. The CDR3 contains 15 residues. CD8 T cells were positively selected from what remained after CD4 positive selection. Four subsets defined by CD45RA and CD27 were sorted after CD3, CD4, CD8 and live/dead staining. Both TRBC1 and TRBC2 were covered by a beta constant-region primer of two equimolar oligonucleotides. TCRdb reprocessed the UMI-ligation and nested PCR reads with MiXCR, giving one entry per CDR3 protein. The table has about 150,000 distinct CDR3 sequences, over 15% seen once. The data stem from a study of naive and memory T cell subsets.

The V call is TRBV18, the J call TRBJ2-2, with D tentatively TRBD2 (5 bases). The source of this sequence is a human donor in good health. Sequences were obtained from naive CD4+ T cells from blood. The CDR3 bases are TGTGCCAGCTCACCAGGACTTCCCGTCACCGGGGAGCTGTTTTTT. Translated: CASSPGLPVTGELFF.